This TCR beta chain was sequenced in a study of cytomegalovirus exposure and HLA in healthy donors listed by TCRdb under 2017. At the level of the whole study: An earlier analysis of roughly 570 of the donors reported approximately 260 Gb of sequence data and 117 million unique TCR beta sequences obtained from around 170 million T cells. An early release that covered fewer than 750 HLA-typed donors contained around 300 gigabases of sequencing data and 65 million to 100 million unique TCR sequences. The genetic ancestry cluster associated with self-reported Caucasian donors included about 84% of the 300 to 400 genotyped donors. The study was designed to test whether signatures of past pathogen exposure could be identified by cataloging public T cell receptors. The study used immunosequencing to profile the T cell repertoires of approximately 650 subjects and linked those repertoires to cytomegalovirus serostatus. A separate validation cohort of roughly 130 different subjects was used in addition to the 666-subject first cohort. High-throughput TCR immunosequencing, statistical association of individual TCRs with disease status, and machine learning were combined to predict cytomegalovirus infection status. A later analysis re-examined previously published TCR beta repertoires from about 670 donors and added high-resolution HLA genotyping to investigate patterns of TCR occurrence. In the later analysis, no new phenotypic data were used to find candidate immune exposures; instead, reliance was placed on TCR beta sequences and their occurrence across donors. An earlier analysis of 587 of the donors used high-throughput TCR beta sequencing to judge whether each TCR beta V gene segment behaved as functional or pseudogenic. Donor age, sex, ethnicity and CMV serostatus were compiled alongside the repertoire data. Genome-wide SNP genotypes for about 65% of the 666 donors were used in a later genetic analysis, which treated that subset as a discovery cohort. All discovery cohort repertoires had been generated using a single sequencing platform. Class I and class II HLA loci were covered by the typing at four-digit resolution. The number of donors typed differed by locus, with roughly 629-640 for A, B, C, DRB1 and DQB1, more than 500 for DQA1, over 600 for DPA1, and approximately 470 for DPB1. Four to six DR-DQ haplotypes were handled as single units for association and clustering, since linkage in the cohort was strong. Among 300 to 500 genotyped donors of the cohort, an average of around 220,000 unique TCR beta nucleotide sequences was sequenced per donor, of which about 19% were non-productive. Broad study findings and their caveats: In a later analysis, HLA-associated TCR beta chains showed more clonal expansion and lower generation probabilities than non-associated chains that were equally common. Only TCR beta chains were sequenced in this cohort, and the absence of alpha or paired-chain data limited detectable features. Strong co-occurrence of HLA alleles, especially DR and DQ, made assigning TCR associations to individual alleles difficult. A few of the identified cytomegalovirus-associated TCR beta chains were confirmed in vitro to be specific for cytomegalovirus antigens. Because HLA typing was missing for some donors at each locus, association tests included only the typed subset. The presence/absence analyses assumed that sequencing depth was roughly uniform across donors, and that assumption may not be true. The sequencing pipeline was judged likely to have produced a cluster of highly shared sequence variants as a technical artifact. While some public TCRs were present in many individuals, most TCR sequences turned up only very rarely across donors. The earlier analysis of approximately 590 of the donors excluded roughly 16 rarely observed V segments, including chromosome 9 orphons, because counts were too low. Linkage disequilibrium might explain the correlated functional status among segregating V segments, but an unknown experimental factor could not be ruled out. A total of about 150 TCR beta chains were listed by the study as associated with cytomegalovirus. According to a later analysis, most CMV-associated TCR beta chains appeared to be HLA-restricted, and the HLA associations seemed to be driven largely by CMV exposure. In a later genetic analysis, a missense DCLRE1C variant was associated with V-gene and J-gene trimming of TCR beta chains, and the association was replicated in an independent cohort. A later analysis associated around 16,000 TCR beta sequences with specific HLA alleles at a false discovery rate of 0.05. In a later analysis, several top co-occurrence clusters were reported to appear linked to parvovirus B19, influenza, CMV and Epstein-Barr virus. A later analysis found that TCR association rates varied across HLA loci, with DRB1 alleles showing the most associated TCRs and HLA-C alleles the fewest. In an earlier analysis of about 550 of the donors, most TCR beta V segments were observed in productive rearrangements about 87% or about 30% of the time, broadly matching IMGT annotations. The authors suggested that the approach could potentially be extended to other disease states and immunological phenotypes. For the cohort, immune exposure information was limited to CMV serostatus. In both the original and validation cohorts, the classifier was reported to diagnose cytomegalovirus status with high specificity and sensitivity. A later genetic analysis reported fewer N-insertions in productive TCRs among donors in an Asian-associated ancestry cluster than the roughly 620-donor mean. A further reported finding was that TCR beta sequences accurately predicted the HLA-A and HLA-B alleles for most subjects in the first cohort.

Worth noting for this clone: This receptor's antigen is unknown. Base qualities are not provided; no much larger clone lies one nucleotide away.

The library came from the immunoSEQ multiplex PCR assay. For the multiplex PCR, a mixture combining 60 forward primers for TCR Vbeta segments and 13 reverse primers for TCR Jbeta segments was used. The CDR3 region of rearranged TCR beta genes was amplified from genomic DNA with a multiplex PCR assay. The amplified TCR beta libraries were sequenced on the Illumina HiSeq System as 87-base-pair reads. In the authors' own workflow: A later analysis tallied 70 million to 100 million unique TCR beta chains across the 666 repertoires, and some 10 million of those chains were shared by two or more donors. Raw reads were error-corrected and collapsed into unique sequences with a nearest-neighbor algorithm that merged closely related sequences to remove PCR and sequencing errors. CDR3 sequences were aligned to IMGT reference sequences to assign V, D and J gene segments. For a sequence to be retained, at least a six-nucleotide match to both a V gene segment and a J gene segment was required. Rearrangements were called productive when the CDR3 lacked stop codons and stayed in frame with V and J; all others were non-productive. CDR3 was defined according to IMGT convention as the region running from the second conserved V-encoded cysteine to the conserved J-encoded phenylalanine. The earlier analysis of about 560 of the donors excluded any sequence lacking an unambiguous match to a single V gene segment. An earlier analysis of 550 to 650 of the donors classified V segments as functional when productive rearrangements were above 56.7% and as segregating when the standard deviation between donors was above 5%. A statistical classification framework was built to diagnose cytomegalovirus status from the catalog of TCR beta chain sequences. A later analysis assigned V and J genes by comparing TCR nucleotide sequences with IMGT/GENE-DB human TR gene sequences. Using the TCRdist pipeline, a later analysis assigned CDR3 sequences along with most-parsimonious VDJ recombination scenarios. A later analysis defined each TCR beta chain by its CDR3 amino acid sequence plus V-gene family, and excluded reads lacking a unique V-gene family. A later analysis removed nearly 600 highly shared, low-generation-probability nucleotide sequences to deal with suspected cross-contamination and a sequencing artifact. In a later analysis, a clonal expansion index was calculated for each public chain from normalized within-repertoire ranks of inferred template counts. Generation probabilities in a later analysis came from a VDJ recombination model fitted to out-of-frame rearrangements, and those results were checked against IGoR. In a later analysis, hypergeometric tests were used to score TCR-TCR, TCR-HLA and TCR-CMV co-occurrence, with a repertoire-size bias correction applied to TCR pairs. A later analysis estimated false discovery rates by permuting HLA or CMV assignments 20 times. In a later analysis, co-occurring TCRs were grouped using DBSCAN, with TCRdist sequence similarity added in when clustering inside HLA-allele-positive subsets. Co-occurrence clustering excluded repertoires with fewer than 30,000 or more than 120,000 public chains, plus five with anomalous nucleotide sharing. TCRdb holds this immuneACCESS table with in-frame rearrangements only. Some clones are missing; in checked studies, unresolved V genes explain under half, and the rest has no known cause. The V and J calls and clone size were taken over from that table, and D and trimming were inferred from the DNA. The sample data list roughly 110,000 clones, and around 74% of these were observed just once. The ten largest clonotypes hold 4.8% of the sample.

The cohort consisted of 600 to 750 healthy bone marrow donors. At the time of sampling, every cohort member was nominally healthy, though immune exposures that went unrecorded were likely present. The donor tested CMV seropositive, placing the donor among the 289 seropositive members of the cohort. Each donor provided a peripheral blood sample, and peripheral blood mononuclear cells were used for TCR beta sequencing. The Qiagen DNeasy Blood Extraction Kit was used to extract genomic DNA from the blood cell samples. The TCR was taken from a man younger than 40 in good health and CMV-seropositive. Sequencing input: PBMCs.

CDR3 sequence: CASTNWGLSQFF. The nucleotides are TGTGCCAGCACCAACTGGGGCCTCTCCCAGTTCTTC. The chain is made from TRBV6-6 and TRBJ2-1, with TRBD1 perhaps the D gene, on 5 matching bases. According to the germline V gene (reference sequence), CDR1 reads MNHNY and CDR2 reads SVGAGI. Counted from cysteine to phenylalanine, this CDR3 has 12 amino acids. The DNA shown is the 36-base CDR3, in frame from base 1. V and J are truncated by 7 bases and 13 bases respectively, leaving an intervening sequence of 17 bases.